This T cell receptor (beta chain) originates from a study of response to subunit inactivated influenza vaccine. TCRdb analysed the RT-PCR reads with MiXCR anew, one entry per CDR3 protein. The sample consists of 600,000 to 850,000 distinct CDR3 sequences, approximately 15% of them appearing once. The CDR3 runs 19 residues. CDR1 and CDR2 from the germline V gene are SGHRS and YFSETQ. V lost 3 bases, J lost 4 bases, and 17 bases stayed unmatched. Broader study findings: Few additional T cells are recruited per seasonal influenza vaccination, authors suggested.

This clonotype was found a few times. Antigen specificity is unknown. The source material was PBMCs from blood, sampled around 14 days before vaccination. The chain uses TRBV5-1 and TRBJ2-2; 8 nucleotides align to TRBD1. This TCR came from a man in his fifties or sixties who received an inactivated influenza vaccine. The CDR3 nucleotides are TGCGCCAGCAGCTCCTTAGGACAGGGCTCCCTGAGGTTCACCGGGGAGCTGTTTTTT. It encodes CASSSLGQGSLRFTGELFF.